One TCR beta chain is described in this entry. Peripheral blood CD8+ and CD4+ T cells were profiled by TCR beta sequencing. The patients serving as multiple sclerosis controls were treatment-naive. They had stable or active relapsing-remitting disease and fulfilled revised McDonald criteria. After extraction with the RNeasy kit, about 0.5 to 1 ug of the RNA was reverse transcribed using random hexamers. The immunoSEQ assay covered 54 Vbeta and 13 Jbeta segments for CDR3. One entry per CDR3 protein, called by TCRdb with MiXCR from the immunoSEQ multiplex PCR reads. The sample has approximately 150,000 distinct CDR3 sequences, 65% to 90% seen once. The data stem from a study of CD8 T cells in Susac syndrome. The sequence was obtained from a human donor with multiple sclerosis. Sample: CD8+ T cells from PBMCs.

In nucleotides, the CDR3 is TGTGCCAGCAGTTATAGGTTTGCTAGCACAGATACGCAGTATTTT. Translation: CASSYRFASTDTQYF. The chain uses TRBV6-5 and TRBJ2-3, with D uncertain. The CDR3 is made up of 15 amino acids. V lost 3 bases to trimming and J lost 0 bases, with 10 bases between them. CDR1 and CDR2 (germline): MNHEY, SVGAGI.